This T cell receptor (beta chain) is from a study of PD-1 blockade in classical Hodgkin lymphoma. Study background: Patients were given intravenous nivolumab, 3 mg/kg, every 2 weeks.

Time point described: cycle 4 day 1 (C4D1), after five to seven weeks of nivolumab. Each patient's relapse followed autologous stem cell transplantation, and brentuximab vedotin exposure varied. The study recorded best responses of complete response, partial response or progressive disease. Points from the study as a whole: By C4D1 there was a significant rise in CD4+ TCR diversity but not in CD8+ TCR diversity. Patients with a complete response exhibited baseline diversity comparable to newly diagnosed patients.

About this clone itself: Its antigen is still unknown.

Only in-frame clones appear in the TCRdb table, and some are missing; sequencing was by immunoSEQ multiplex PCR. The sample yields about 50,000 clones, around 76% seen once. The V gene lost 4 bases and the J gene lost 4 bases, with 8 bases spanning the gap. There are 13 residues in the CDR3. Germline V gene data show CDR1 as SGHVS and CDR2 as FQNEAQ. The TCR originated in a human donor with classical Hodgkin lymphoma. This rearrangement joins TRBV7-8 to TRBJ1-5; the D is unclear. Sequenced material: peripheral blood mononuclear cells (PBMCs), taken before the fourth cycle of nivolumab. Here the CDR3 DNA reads TGTGCCAGCAGCTCCGGGCCAAATCAGCCCCAGCATTTT. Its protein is CASSSGPNQPQHF.